This T cell receptor beta chain came from a study of shared clonotypes between healthy human individuals. Trimming cost V 4 bases and J 5 bases, with 10 bases left between them. In germline, CDR1 is SGHNT, CDR2 YYREEE (reference sequence). This CDR3 has 13 residues. TCRdb's copy holds only in-frame clones and misses some; the assay was immunoSEQ multiplex PCR. Of millions of clones listed, 90% to 95% are singletons. This receptor was taken from a man aged 18 to 35 in good health. Some clones in this sample may be carry-over from other donors' samples. Sequencing was performed on naive CD4+ T cells from PBMCs. Subset given: CD45RA+ positively selected. V usage is TRBV5-4 and J usage is TRBJ2-1; D is uncertain. Here the CDR3 reads CASSEKNDNEQFF. CDR3 DNA sequence: TGTGCCAGCAGCGAGAAGAACGACAATGAGCAGTTCTTC.